The T cell receptor (beta chain) under discussion was sequenced for a study of shared clonotypes between healthy human individuals. Germline loops: CDR1 SEHNR, CDR2 FQNEAQ (reference sequence). Trimming cost V 5 bases and J 7 bases, with 12 bases left between them. The CDR3 covers 14 residues. Points on this clone: Antigen specificity is unknown.

Sequenced by immunoSEQ multiplex PCR; TCRdb stores in-frame clones only, minus some. The sample has a few million clones, approximately 92% seen once. General study results and limits: Incomplete sequencing of sorted subsets was indicated by rarefaction despite large depth.

The specimen sequenced was naive CD4+ T cells sorted from blood. Noted subset: CD45RA+ positively selected. The V call is TRBV7-9, the J call TRBJ1-6; D not certain. The source is a young man in good health. CDR3 in amino acids: CASSARGSNSPLHF. For the CDR3, the DNA is TGTGCCAGCAGCGCACGGGGTTCGAATTCACCCCTCCACTTT.